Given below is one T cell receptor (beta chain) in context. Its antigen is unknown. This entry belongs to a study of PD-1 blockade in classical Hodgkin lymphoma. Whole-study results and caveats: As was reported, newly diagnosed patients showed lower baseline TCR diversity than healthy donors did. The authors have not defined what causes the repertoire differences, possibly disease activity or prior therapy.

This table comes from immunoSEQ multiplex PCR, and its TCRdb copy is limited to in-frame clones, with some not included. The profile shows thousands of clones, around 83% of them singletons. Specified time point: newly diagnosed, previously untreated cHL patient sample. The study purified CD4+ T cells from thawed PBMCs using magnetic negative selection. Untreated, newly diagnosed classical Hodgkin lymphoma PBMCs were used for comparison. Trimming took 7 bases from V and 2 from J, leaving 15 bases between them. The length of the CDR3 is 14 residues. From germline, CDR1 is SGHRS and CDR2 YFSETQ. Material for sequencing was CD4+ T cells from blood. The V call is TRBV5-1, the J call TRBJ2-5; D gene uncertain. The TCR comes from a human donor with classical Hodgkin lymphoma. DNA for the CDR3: TGCGCCAGCTATCGCGCGGCCGAACAAGAGACCCAGTACTTC. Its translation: CASYRAAEQETQYF.